This T cell receptor beta chain was found in a study of blood T cell repertoires in COVID-19. Libraries were prepared by immunoSEQ multiplex PCR; TCRdb keeps only in-frame clonotypes and omits some of them. Altogether about 39,000 clones are present, just over 90% being singletons, with the ten largest covering 2% to 2.5%. J gave up 0 bases and V 5 bases, and 7 bases lay outside the gene matches. Per germline, CDR1 SGHVS and CDR2 FQNEAQ. The CDR3 is 17 residues long. This receptor was identified in a man aged 45-65 years with active COVID-19. The chain joins TRBV7-8 to TRBJ1-5; 10 bases match TRBD1. The material sequenced was peripheral blood. This chain's CDR3 is CASSPGQGKYSNQPQHF. The CDR3 DNA is TGTGCCAGCAGCCCGGGACAGGGGAAATATAGCAATCAGCCCCAGCATTTT.